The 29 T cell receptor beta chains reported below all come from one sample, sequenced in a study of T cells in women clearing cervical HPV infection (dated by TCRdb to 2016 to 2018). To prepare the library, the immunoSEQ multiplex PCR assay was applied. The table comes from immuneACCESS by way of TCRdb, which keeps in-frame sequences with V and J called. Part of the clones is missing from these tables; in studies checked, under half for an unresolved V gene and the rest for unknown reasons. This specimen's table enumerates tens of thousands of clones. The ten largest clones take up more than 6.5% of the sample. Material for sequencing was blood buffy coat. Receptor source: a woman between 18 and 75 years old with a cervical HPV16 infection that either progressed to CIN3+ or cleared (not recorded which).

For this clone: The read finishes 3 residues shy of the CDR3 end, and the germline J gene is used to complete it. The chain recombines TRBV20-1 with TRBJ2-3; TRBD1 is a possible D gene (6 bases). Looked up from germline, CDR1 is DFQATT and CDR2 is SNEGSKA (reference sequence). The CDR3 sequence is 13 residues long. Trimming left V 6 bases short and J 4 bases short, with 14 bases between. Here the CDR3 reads CSANTWGPDTQYF. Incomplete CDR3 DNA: TGCAGTGCGAATACCTGGGGGCCAGATACG.

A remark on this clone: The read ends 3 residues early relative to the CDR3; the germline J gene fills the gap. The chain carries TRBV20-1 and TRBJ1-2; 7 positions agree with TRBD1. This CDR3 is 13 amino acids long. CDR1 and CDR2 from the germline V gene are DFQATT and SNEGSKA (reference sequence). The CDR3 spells CSVLDRAHSGYTF. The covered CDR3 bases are TGCAGTGTTCTAGACAGGGCCCACTCAGGC.

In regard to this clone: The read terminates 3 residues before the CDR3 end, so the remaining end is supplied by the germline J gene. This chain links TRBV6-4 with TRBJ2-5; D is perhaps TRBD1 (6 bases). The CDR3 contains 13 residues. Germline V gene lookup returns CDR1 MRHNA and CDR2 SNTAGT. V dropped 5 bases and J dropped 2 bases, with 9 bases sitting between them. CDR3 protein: CASSRTEQETQYF. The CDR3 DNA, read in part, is TGTGCCAGCAGTAGGACAGAGCAAGAGACC.

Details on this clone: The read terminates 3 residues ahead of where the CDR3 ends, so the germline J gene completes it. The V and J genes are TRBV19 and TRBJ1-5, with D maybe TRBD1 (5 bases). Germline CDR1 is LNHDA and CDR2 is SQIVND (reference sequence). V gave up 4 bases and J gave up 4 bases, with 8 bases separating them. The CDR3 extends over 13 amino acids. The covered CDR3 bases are TGTGCCAGTAGTAGACAGTTTAATCAGCCC. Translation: CASSRQFNQP. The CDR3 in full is CASSRQFNQPQHF. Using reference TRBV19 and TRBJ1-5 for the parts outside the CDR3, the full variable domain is DGGITQSPKYLFRKEGQNVTLSCEQNLNHDAMYWYRQDPGQGLRLIYYSQIVNDFQKGDIAEGYSVSREKKESFPLTVTSAQKNPTAFYLCASSRQFNQPQHFGDGTRLSIL.

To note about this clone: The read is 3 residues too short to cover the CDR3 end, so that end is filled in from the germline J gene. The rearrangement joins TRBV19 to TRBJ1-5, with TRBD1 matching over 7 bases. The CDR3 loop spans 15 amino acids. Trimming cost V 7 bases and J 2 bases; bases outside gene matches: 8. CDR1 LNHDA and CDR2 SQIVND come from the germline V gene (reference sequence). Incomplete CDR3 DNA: TGTGCCAGTAACCCACAGGGGTCGGGCAATCAGCCC. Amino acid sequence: CASNPQGSGNQP. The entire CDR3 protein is CASNPQGSGNQPQHF.

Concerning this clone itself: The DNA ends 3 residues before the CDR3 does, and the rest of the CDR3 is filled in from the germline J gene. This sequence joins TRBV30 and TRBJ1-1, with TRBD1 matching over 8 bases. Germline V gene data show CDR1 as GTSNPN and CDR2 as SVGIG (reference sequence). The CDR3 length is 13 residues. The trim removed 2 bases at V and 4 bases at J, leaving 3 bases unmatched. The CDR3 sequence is CAWSRTGSTEAFF. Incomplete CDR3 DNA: TGTGCCTGGAGTAGGACAGGGAGCACTGAA.

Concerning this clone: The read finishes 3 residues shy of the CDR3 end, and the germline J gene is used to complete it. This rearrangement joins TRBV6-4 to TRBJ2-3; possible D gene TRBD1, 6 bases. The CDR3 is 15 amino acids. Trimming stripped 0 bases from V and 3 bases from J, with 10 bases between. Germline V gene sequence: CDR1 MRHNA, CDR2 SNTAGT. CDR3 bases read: TGTGCCAGCAGTGACTCGTCACAGGGAACAGATACG. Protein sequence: CASSDSSQGTDT. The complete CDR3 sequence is CASSDSSQGTDTQYF.

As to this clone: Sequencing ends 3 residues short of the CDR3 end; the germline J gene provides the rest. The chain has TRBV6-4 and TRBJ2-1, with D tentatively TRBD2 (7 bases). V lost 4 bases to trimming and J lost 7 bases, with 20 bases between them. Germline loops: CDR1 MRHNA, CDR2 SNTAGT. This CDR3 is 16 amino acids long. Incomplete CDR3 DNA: TGTGCCAGCAGTGTAAAGGGGGGGGGCGGTGGAAATGAG. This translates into CASSVKGGGGGNE. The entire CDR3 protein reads CASSVKGGGGGNEQFF.

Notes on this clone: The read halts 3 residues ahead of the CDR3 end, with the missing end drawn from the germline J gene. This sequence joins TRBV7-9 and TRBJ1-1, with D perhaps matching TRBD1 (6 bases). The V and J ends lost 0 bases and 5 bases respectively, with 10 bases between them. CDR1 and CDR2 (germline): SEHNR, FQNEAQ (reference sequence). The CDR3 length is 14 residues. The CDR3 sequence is CASSLASGTTEAFF. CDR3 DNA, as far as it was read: TGTGCCAGCAGCTTAGCGTCCGGGACAACTGAA. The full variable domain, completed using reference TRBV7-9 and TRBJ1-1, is DTGVSQNPRHKITKRGQNVTFRCDPISEHNRLYWYRQTLGQGPEFLTYFQNEAQLEKSRLLSDRFSAERPKGSFSTLEIQRTEQGDSAMYLCASSLASGTTEAFFGQGTRLTVV.

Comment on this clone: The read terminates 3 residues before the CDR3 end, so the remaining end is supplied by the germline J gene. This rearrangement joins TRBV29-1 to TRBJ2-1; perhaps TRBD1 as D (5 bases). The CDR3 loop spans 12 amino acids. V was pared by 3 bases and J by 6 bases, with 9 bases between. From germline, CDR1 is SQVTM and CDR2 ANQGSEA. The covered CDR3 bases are TGCAGCGTTGAGCCAGGGCTCAATGAG. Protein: CSVEPGLNE. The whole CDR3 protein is CSVEPGLNEQFF.

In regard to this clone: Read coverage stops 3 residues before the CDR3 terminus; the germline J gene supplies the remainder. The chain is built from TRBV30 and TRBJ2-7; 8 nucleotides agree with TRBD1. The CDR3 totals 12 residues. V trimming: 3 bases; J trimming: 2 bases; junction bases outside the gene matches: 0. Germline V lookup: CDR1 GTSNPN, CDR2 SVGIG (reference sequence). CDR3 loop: CAWRQGAYEQYF. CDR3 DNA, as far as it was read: TGTGCCTGGAGACAGGGGGCCTACGAG. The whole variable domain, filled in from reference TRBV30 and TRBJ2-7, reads SQTIHQWPATLVQPVGSPLSLECTVEGTSNPNLYWYRQAAGRGLQLLFYSVGIGQISSEVPQNLSASRPQDRQFILSSKKLLLSDSGFYLCAWRQGAYEQYFGPGTRLTVT.

The sequenced part of the CDR3 DNA is TGCGCCAGCAACTCACAGGGGACCGCTAGCACAGATACG. Its translation is CASNSQGTASTDT. The whole CDR3 sequence is CASNSQGTASTDTQYF. The chain combines TRBV5-1 with TRBJ2-3, with 7 nucleotides matching TRBD1. The sequenced fragment ends 3 residues before the CDR3 boundary, so the rest is inferred from the germline J gene. There are 16 residues in the CDR3. Germline V CDR1 and CDR2: SGHRS, YFSETQ. V dropped 6 bases and J dropped 0; count of bases not matched to a gene: 10.

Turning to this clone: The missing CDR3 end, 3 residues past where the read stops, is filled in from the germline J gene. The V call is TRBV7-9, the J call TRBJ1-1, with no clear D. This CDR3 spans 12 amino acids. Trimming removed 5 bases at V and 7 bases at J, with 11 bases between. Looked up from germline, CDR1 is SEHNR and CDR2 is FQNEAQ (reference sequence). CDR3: CASSLTTNEAFF. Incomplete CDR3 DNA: TGTGCCAGCAGCCTTACAACAAATGAA.

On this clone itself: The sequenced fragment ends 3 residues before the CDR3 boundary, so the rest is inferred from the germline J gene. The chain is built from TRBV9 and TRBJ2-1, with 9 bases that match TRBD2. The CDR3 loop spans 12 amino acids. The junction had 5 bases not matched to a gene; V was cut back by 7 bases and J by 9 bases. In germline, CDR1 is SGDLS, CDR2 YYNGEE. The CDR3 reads CASSRGGVEQFF. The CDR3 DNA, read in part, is TGTGCCAGCTCGCGGGGGGGCGTTGAG.

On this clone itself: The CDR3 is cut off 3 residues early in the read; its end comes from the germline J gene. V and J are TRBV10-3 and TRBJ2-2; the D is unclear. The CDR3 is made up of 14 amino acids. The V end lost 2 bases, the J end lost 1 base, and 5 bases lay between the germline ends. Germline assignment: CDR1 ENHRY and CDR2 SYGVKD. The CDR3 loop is CAISEGRNTGELFF. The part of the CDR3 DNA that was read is TGTGCCATCAGTGAGGGCCGGAACACCGGGGAG.

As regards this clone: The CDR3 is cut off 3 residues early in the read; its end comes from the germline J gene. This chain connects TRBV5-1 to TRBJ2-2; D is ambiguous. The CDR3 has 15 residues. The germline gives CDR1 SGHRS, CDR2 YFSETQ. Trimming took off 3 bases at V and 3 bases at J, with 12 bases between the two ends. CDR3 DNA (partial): TGCGCCAGCAGCTCCTCCCTCTCCGACACCGGGGAG. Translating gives CASSSSLSDTGE. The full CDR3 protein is CASSSSLSDTGELFF. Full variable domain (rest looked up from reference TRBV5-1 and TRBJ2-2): KAGVTQTPRYLIKTRGQQVTLSCSPISGHRSVSWYQQTPGQGLQFLFEYFSETQRNKGNFPGRFSGRQFSNSRSEMNVSTLELGDSALYLCASSSSLSDTGELFFGEGSRLTVL.

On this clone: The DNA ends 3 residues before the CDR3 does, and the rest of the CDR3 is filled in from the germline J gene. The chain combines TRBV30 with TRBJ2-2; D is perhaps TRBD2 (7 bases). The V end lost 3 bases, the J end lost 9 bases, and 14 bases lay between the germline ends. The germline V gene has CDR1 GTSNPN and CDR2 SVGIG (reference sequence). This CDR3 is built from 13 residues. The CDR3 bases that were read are TGTGCCTGGAGGAGGGGGGGACTCCGGGAG. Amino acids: CAWRRGGLRE. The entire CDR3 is CAWRRGGLRELFF. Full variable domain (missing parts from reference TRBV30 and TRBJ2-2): SQTIHQWPATLVQPVGSPLSLECTVEGTSNPNLYWYRQAAGRGLQLLFYSVGIGQISSEVPQNLSASRPQDRQFILSSKKLLLSDSGFYLCAWRRGGLRELFFGEGSRLTVL.

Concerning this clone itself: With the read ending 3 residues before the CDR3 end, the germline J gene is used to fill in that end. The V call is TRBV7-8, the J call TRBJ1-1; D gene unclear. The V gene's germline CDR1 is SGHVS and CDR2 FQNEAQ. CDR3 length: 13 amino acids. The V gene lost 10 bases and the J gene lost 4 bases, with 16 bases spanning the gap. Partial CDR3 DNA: TGTGCCACCTCCCCCGCGGCGAGCACTGAA. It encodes CATSPAASTE. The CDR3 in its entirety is CATSPAASTEAFF.

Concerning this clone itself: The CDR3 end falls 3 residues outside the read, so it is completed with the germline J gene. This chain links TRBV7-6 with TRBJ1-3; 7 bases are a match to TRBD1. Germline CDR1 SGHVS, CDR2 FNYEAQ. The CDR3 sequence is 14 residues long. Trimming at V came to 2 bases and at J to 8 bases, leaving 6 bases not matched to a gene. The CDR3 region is CASSLLQGRDTIYF. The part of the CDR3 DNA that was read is TGTGCCAGCAGCTTATTACAGGGGAGGGACACC.

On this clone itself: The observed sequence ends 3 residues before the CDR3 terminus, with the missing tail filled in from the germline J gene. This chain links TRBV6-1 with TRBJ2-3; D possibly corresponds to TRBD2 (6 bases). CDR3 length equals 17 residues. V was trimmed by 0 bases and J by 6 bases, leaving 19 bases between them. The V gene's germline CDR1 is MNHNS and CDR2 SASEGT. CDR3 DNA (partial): TGTGCCAGCAGTGAAGCGTTCCTGGACTACGGGGTCGATACG. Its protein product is CASSEAFLDYGVDT. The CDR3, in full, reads CASSEAFLDYGVDTQYF.

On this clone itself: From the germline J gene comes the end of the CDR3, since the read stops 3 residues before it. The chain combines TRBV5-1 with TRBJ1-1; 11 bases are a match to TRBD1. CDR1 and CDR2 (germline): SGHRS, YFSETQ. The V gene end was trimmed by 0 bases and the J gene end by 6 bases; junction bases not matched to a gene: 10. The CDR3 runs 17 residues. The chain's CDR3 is CASSLAPGQGGVSEAFF. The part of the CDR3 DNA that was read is TGCGCCAGCAGCTTGGCCCCGGGACAGGGGGGTGTCTCTGAA. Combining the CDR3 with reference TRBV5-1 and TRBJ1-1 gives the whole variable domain KAGVTQTPRYLIKTRGQQVTLSCSPISGHRSVSWYQQTPGQGLQFLFEYFSETQRNKGNFPGRFSGRQFSNSRSEMNVSTLELGDSALYLCASSLAPGQGGVSEAFFGQGTRLTVV.

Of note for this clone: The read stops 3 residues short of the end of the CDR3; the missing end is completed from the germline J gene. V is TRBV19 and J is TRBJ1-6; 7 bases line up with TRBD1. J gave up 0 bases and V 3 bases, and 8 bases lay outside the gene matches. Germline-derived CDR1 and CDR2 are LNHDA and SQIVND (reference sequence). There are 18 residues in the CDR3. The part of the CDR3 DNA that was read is TGTGCCAGTAGTATGGCAGGGGGGACAAGCTCCTATAATTCACCC. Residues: CASSMAGGTSSYNSP. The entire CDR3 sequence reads CASSMAGGTSSYNSPLHF. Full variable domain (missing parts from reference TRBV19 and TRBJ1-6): DGGITQSPKYLFRKEGQNVTLSCEQNLNHDAMYWYRQDPGQGLRLIYYSQIVNDFQKGDIAEGYSVSREKKESFPLTVTSAQKNPTAFYLCASSMAGGTSSYNSPLHFGNGTRLTVT.

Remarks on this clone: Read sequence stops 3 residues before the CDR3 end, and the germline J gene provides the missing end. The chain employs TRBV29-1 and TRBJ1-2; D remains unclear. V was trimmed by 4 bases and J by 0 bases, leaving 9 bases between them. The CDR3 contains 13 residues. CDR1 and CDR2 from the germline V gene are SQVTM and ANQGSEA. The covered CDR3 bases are TGCAGCGTTGTCCGCGGGGCTAACTATGGC. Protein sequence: CSVVRGANYG. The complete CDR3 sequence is CSVVRGANYGYTF. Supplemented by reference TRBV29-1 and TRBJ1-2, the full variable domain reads SAVISQKPSRDICQRGTSLTIQCQVDSQVTMMFWYRQQPGQSLTLIATANQGSEATYESGFVIDKFPISRPNLTFSTLTVSNMSPEDSSIYLCSVVRGANYGYTFGSGTRLTVV.

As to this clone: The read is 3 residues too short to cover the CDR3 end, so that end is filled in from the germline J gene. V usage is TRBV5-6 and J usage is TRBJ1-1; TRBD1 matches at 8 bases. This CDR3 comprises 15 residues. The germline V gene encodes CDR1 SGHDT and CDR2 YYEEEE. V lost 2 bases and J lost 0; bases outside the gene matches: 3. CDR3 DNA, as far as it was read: TGTGCCAGCAGCTTCGTGGACAGGGTGAACACTGAA. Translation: CASSFVDRVNTE. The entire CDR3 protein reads CASSFVDRVNTEAFF.

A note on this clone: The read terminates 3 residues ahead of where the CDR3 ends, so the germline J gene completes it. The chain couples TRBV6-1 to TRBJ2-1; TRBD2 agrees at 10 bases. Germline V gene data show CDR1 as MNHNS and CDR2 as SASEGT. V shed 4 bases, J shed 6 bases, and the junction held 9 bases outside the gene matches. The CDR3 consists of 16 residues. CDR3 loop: CASSGPAGGPGNEQFF. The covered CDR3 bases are TGTGCCAGCAGTGGCCCAGCGGGGGGGCCAGGCAATGAG.

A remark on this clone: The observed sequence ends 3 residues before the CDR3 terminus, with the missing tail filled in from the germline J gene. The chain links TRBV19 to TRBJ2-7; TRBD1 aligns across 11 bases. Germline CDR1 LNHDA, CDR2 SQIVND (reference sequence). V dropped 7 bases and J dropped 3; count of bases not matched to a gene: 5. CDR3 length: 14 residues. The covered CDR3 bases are TGTGCCAGTACCGCCGGGACAGGGGGCTACGAG. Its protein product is CASTAGTGGYE. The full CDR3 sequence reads CASTAGTGGYEQYF.

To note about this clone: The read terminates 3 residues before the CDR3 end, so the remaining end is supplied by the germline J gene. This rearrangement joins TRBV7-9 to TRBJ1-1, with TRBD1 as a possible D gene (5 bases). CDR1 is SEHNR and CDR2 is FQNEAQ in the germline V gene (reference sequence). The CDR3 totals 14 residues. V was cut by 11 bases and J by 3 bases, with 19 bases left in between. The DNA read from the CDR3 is TGTGCCTCGTATGAACTCCGGGGGGACACTGAA. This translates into CASYELRGDTE. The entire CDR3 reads CASYELRGDTEAFF.

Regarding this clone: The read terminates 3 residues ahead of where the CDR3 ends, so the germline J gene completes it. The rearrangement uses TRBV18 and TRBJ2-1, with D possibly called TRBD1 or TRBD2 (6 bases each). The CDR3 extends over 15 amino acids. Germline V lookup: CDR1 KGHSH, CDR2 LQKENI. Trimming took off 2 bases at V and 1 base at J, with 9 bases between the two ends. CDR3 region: CASSPGGGSYNEQFF. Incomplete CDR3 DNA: TGTGCCAGCTCACCAGGAGGGGGTTCCTACAATGAG.

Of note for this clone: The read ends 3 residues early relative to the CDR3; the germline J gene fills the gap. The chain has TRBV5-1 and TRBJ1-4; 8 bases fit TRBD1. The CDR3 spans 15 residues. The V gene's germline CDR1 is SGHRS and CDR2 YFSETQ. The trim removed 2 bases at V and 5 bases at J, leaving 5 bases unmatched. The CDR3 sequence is CASSFGQGENEKLFF. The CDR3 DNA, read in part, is TGCGCCAGCAGCTTCGGACAGGGCGAGAATGAAAAA.